The 22 T cell receptor beta chains given below trace back to one sample, sequenced in a study of T cell responses to AZD1222 COVID-19 vaccine. Some clones are missing from TCRdb's copy, which holds only in-frame ones; the method was immunoSEQ multiplex PCR. The table has 120,000 or so clones, approximately 85% seen once. This material consisted of peripheral blood, taken on day 0 of AZD1222 vaccination. All receptors come from an adult in good health.

CDR3 amino acids: CASSSTGGYEQYF. The CDR3 DNA reads TGTGCCAGCAGCTCAACAGGGGGATACGAGCAGTACTTC. The gene calls are TRBV5-6 and TRBJ2-7; 8 bases match TRBD1. Unmatched junction bases numbered 3, after V lost 3 bases and J lost 4 bases. In germline, CDR1 is SGHDT, CDR2 YYEEEE. CDR3 length: 13 residues. Supplemented by reference TRBV5-6 and TRBJ2-7, the full variable domain reads DAGVTQSPTHLIKTRGQQVTLRCSPKSGHDTVSWYQQALGQGPQFIFQYYEEEERQRGNFPDRFSGHQFPNYSSELNVNALLLGDSALYLCASSSTGGYEQYFGPGTRLTVT.

This clone has a handful of counts. This chain joins TRBV9 and TRBJ1-6; D unresolved. Germline V gives CDR1 SGDLS, CDR2 YYNGEE. The V end lost 0 bases, the J end lost 3 bases, and 7 bases lay between the germline ends. The CDR3 spans 15 residues. The CDR3 region is CASSVVGVYNSPLHF. The CDR3 DNA follows: TGTGCCAGCAGCGTAGTGGGAGTCTATAATTCACCCCTCCACTTT.

This rearrangement joins TRBV10-3 to TRBJ2-5, with D unclear. CDR3 length: 12 residues. Germline V gene sequence: CDR1 ENHRY, CDR2 SYGVKD. V lost 2 bases to trimming and J lost 4 bases, with 5 bases between them. The CDR3 loop is CAISERLETQYF. CDR3 nucleotides: TGTGCCATCAGTGAGAGGTTAGAGACCCAGTACTTC.

The chain joins TRBV11-3 to TRBJ2-2; weak D call: TRBD1 (5 bases). Deletions cut 5 bases from V and 7 bases from J, with 14 bases between. The V gene's germline CDR1 is SGHNT and CDR2 YENEEA. CDR3 length: 14 amino acids. Written as DNA, the CDR3 is TGTGCCAGCAGCCTTAGATGGGGCAGCGGGGAGCTGTTTTTT. Translated: CASSLRWGSGELFF.

V is TRBV7-6 and J is TRBJ2-1; D assignment may be TRBD1 or TRBD2 (5 bases each). Trimming stripped 5 bases from V and 5 bases from J, with 13 bases between. The CDR3 runs to 14 residues. Germline V gene sequence: CDR1 SGHVS, CDR2 FNYEAQ. CDR3 nucleotide sequence: TGTGCCAGCAGCCTGGGACCGCAAGACAATGAGCAGTTCTTC. Translated: CASSLGPQDNEQFF. The variable domain in full, with the rest retrieved from reference TRBV7-6 and TRBJ2-1, is GAGVSQSPRYKVTKRGQDVALRCDPISGHVSLYWYRQALGQGPEFLTYFNYEAQQDKSGLPNDRFSAERPEGSISTLTIQRTEQRDSAMYRCASSLGPQDNEQFFGPGTRLTVL.

CDR3 region: CASSPTGGDQPQHF. The CDR3 DNA sequence: TGTGCCAGCAGCCCCACCGGGGGAGATCAGCCCCAGCATTTT. This sequence joins TRBV3-1 (or the pseudogene TRBV3-2) and TRBJ1-5, with D possibly TRBD1 on 5 matching bases. CDR3 length: 14 residues. V lost 4 bases, J lost 5 bases, and 12 bases lay in between. Per the germline V gene, CDR1 is LGHDT and CDR2 is YNNKEL (reference sequence).

The J gene is TRBJ2-2, the V gene TRBV24-1; D gene unclear. The germline CDR1 and CDR2 sequences are KGHDR and SFDVKD. This CDR3 region has 14 residues. V was cut by 2 bases and J by 1 base, with 4 bases left in between. The CDR3 coding sequence is TGTGCCACCAGTGATTACAAGAACACCGGGGAGCTGTTTTTT. Translating gives CATSDYKNTGELFF.

This clone has just a few counts. Because the CDR3's place on the DNA is in doubt, the DNA is left out and the CDR3 is given as listed by TCRdb. The identical CDR3 is also encoded by other nucleotide sequences in the sample. The V call is TRBV12-3 or TRBV12-4, the J call TRBJ1-1. Including both end residues, the CDR3 is 13 amino acids long. The CDR3 protein is CASSSGPATEAFF.

V is TRBV30 and J is TRBJ1-1; tentative D call: TRBD1 (5 bases). V shed 0 bases and J shed 5 bases, with 13 bases lying between them. Germline CDR1 and CDR2: GTSNPN and SVGIG (reference sequence). The CDR3 totals 14 residues. CDR3 coding DNA: TGTGCCTGGAGTGTGGCAGGGAGGGATACTGAAGCTTTCTTT. Translating gives CAWSVAGRDTEAFF.

The chain links TRBV3-1 (or the pseudogene TRBV3-2) to TRBJ1-1, with D unclear. CDR1 and CDR2 (germline): LGHDT, YNNKEL (reference sequence). The CDR3 loop spans 14 amino acids. Trimming took off 1 base at V and 1 base at J, with 7 bases between the two ends. The CDR3 here is CASSQAGRNTEAFF. CDR3 DNA: TGTGCCAGCAGCCAAGCTGGACGGAACACTGAAGCTTTCTTT.

This sequence joins TRBV7-2 and TRBJ2-7; 8 bases match TRBD2. Germline CDR1 SGHTA, CDR2 FQGNSA. The CDR3 runs to 15 residues. The V gene end was trimmed by 2 bases and the J gene end by 2 bases; junction bases not matched to a gene: 5. CDR3 protein: CASSLKREQTYEQYF. For the CDR3, the DNA is TGTGCCAGCAGCTTAAAGCGGGAGCAAACCTACGAGCAGTACTTC. Full variable domain (missing parts from reference TRBV7-2 and TRBJ2-7): GAGVSQSPSNKVTEKGKDVELRCDPISGHTALYWYRQSLGQGLEFLIYFQGNSAPDKSGLPSDRFSAERTGGSVSTLTIQRTQQEDSAVYLCASSLKREQTYEQYFGPGTRLTVT.

The chain employs TRBV30 and TRBJ1-2, with TRBD1 matching over 7 bases. This CDR3 spans 15 amino acids. From germline, CDR1 is GTSNPN and CDR2 SVGIG (reference sequence). The V segment lost 5 bases and the J segment 0 bases; nucleotides outside the gene matches: 9. CDR3 in DNA: TGTGCCTGGGGTAGTAGGGACAGCGCTAACTATGGCTACACCTTC. Its protein product is CAWGSRDSANYGYTF.

This clone has a single count. The chain combines TRBV7-2 with TRBJ1-2; possible D gene TRBD1, 5 bases. This CDR3 has 15 residues. The V gene lost 3 bases and the J gene lost 4 bases, with 15 bases spanning the gap. Germline lookup yields CDR1 SGHTA and CDR2 FQGNSA. The CDR3 DNA follows: TGTGCCAGCAGCTTGTTTCGACAGCCGGGCTATGGCTACACCTTC. Amino acid sequence: CASSLFRQPGYGYTF.

The chain carries TRBV25-1 and TRBJ2-2, with D maybe TRBD2 (6 bases). V gave up 2 bases and J gave up 3 bases, with 10 bases separating them. Germline V CDR1 and CDR2: MGHDK, SYGVNS. The CDR3 loop spans 15 amino acids. CDR3 nucleotides: TGTGCCAGCAGTGAAGGGACTGGGGACACCGGGGAGCTGTTTTTT. This gives the protein CASSEGTGDTGELFF.

Written as DNA, the CDR3 is TGTGCCAGCAGCTTGGGTGGGAAAAGGAACACTGAAGCTTTCTTT. It yields the protein CASSLGGKRNTEAFF. The chain has TRBV5-6 and TRBJ1-1; D is unresolved. This CDR3 contains 15 residues. Germline CDR1 and CDR2: SGHDT and YYEEEE. Trimming took 0 bases from V and 1 from J, leaving 10 bases between them.

This chain links TRBV10-3 with TRBJ2-5, with 8 bases identical to TRBD1. Per the germline V gene, CDR1 is ENHRY and CDR2 is SYGVKD. The CDR3 spans 14 residues. V lost 6 bases and J lost 0; bases outside the gene matches: 3. The CDR3 bases are TGTGCCATCAGCCCGACAGGGGACCAAGAGACCCAGTACTTC. Protein product: CAISPTGDQETQYF.

The rearrangement links TRBV24-1 to TRBJ1-2; TRBD1 might be the D (5 bases). Deletions cut 5 bases from V and 4 bases from J, with 13 bases between. Germline lookup yields CDR1 KGHDR and CDR2 SFDVKD. The CDR3 sequence is 14 residues long. CDR3 amino acids: CATSAGPGGYGYTF. DNA for the CDR3: TGTGCCACCAGTGCAGGGCCCGGGGGCTATGGCTACACCTTC.

The rearrangement uses TRBV6-5 and TRBJ1-2; 8 bases fit TRBD1. Germline CDR1 MNHEY, CDR2 SVGAGI. This CDR3 is 13 amino acids long. V lost 0 bases to trimming and J lost 8 bases; unmatched junction nucleotides: 2. CDR3 nucleotides: TGTGCCAGCAGTTACTCGACAGGGGCCGGCTACACCTTC. This encodes CASSYSTGAGYTF.

The V and J genes are TRBV7-9 and TRBJ1-3; D not resolved. This CDR3 region has 14 residues. Germline CDR1 reads SEHNR; CDR2 reads FQNEAQ (reference sequence). The V and J ends lost 2 bases and 0 bases respectively, with 5 bases between them. As DNA, the CDR3 is TGTGCCAGCAGCTTATACCTCTCTGGAAACACCATATATTTT. Encoded protein: CASSLYLSGNTIYF.

The chain employs TRBV3-1 (or the pseudogene TRBV3-2) and TRBJ2-5, with D maybe TRBD1 (7 bases). Germline loops: CDR1 LGHDT, CDR2 YNNKEL (reference sequence). Trimming shortened V by 2 bases and J by 5 bases, and 12 bases separated the two germline ends. The CDR3 spans 14 residues. CDR3 in amino acids: CASSQWAGGETQYF. The CDR3, as DNA: TGTGCCAGCAGCCAATGGGCAGGGGGGGAGACCCAGTACTTC.

The gene calls are TRBV4-2 and TRBJ1-2; TRBD1 aligns across 11 bases. V lost 1 base to trimming and J lost 3 bases; unmatched junction nucleotides: 7. The V gene's germline CDR1 is LGHNA and CDR2 YNFKEQ. The CDR3 extends over 17 amino acids. The CDR3 spells CASSQVTGQGADYGYTF. CDR3 DNA sequence: TGTGCCAGCAGCCAAGTTACAGGACAGGGGGCAGACTATGGCTACACCTTC.

This chain joins TRBV7-2 and TRBJ2-5; tentatively, D is TRBD2 (6 bases). The germline V gene has CDR1 SGHTA and CDR2 FQGNSA. This CDR3 has 13 residues. The V end was cut by 5 bases, the J end by 4 bases, with 11 bases between. As DNA, the CDR3 is TGTGCCAGCAGCCCCGGGGGAAGAGAGACCCAGTACTTC. Its translation: CASSPGGRETQYF.